Listed below are T cell receptor beta chains from one sample, sequenced in a study of somatic mutations in cytotoxic T cells in rheumatoid arthritis. The method was immunoSEQ multiplex PCR; TCRdb's version includes in-frame clones alone and lacks a portion of them. The table includes 15,000 to 20,000 clones, over 70% detected once. Sample: CD8+ T cells sorted from blood. Every receptor here comes from a woman aged 45 to 65 in good health. Both conserved end residues are part of each CDR3. The D gene is left open where the match is weak. Clone size is stated in some rows and not others, as once, few, many or a class when expanded.

j_call: TRBJ1-4; clone_size: -; v_call: TRBV6-5; d_call: -; cdr3_nt: TGTGCCAGCAGTTACATGACAGGAACAGATGAAAAACTGTTTTTT; cdr3_aa: CASSYMTGTDEKLFF
j_call: TRBJ1-1; clone_size: -; v_call: TRBV2; d_call: -; cdr3_nt: TGTGCCAGCTCAGGGCGCACAGAAGCTTTCTTT; cdr3_aa: CASSGRTEAFF
j_call: TRBJ1-3; clone_size: -; v_call: TRBV11-2; d_call: -; cdr3_nt: TGTGCCAGCAGCTTCCCTCTGCTACCCTCTGGAAACACCATATATTTT; cdr3_aa: CASSFPLLPSGNTIYF
j_call: TRBJ2-3; clone_size: -; v_call: TRBV13; d_call: -; cdr3_nt: TGTGCCAGCAGCCCTGGGGCAGATACGCAGTATTTT; cdr3_aa: CASSPGADTQYF
j_call: TRBJ2-2; clone_size: -; v_call: TRBV9; d_call: -; cdr3_nt: TGTGCCAGCAGCGGAGGAGTGGGGGCCGGGGAGCTGTTTTTT; cdr3_aa: CASSGGVGAGELFF
j_call: TRBJ2-2; clone_size: -; v_call: TRBV7-9; d_call: TRBD1; cdr3_nt: TGTGCCAGCCTGGGACAGGGGCTGTTGGCTGGGGAGCTGTTTTTT; cdr3_aa: CASLGQGLLAGELFF
j_call: TRBJ2-3; clone_size: -; v_call: TRBV21-1; d_call: -; cdr3_nt: TGTGCCCTCAAGGGGGAGGGGGGAACAGATACGCAGTATTTT; cdr3_aa: CALKGEGGTDTQYF
j_call: TRBJ1-5; clone_size: -; v_call: TRBV2; d_call: -; cdr3_nt: TGTGCCAGCAGTGAATCAGGCCCCAATCAGCCCCAGCATTTT; cdr3_aa: CASSESGPNQPQHF
j_call: TRBJ1-1; clone_size: -; v_call: TRBV14; d_call: TRBD1; cdr3_nt: TGTGCCAGCAGCCGAATTACAGGGGAGAACACTGAAGCTTTCTTT; cdr3_aa: CASSRITGENTEAFF
j_call: TRBJ2-2; clone_size: -; v_call: TRBV15; d_call: -; cdr3_nt: TGTGCCGATTCGATACAGGGAAACACCGGGGAGCTGTTTTTT; cdr3_aa: CADSIQGNTGELFF
j_call: TRBJ2-1; clone_size: -; v_call: TRBV5-6; d_call: -; cdr3_nt: TGTGCCGCTTGGGGGACCGATGAGCAGTTCTTC; cdr3_aa: CAAWGTDEQFF
j_call: TRBJ2-7; clone_size: -; v_call: TRBV9; d_call: -; cdr3_nt: TGTGCCAGCAGCGACGACGGGGCGGGGAACGAGCAGTACTTC; cdr3_aa: CASSDDGAGNEQYF
j_call: TRBJ1-2; clone_size: -; v_call: TRBV5-4; d_call: -; cdr3_nt: TGTGCCAGCAGCTTGGAACGGGGGAGGAACTATGGCTACACCTTC; cdr3_aa: CASSLERGRNYGYTF
j_call: TRBJ2-7; clone_size: -; v_call: TRBV6-1; d_call: -; cdr3_nt: TGTGCCAGCAGTGAGCAACCGGGACAACTAGACCACGAGCAGTACTTC; cdr3_aa: CASSEQPGQLDHEQYF
j_call: TRBJ2-2; clone_size: -; v_call: TRBV14; d_call: -; cdr3_nt: TGTGCCAGCAGCCATCTCCACACCGGGGAGCTGTTTTTT; cdr3_aa: CASSHLHTGELFF
j_call: TRBJ2-1; clone_size: -; v_call: TRBV9; d_call: -; cdr3_nt: TGTGCCAGCAGCCCCGGACTTGTCGAGCAGTTCTTC; cdr3_aa: CASSPGLVEQFF
j_call: TRBJ1-2; clone_size: -; v_call: TRBV6-6; d_call: -; cdr3_nt: TGTGCCAGCAGTTCCAAGTCTGGCTACACCTTC; cdr3_aa: CASSSKSGYTF
j_call: TRBJ1-1; clone_size: -; v_call: TRBV9; d_call: -; cdr3_nt: TGTGCCAGCGGGTCAGGTCTGGAGAACACTGAAGCTTTCTTT; cdr3_aa: CASGSGLENTEAFF
j_call: TRBJ2-2; clone_size: -; v_call: TRBV11-2; d_call: -; cdr3_nt: TGTGCCAGCAGCACATTCGGGACCGGGGAGCTGTTTTTT; cdr3_aa: CASSTFGTGELFF
j_call: TRBJ1-6; clone_size: -; v_call: TRBV7-8; d_call: TRBD1; cdr3_nt: TGTGCCAGCAGCTTCCCAGGGGGGGCAAGGTCACCCCTCCACTTT; cdr3_aa: CASSFPGGARSPLHF
j_call: TRBJ2-1; clone_size: once; v_call: TRBV9; d_call: -; cdr3_nt: TGTGCCAGCAGCCACTCGTCACTCGCGGAGTACAATGAGCAGTTCTTC; cdr3_aa: CASSHSSLAEYNEQFF
j_call: TRBJ2-7; clone_size: once; v_call: TRBV7-8; d_call: -; cdr3_nt: TGTGCCAGCAGCTCCTCGGGGACCTACGAGCAGTACTTC; cdr3_aa: CASSSSGTYEQYF
j_call: TRBJ1-4; clone_size: -; v_call: TRBV6-5; d_call: -; cdr3_nt: TGTGCCAGCGCGGTCCGGGGTTACGAAAAACTGTTTTTT; cdr3_aa: CASAVRGYEKLFF
j_call: TRBJ2-5; clone_size: once; v_call: TRBV4-3; d_call: TRBD1; cdr3_nt: TGCGCCAGCAGCCAAGGGACAGGACGACAAAAGCCCCAGTACTTC; cdr3_aa: CASSQGTGRQKPQYF